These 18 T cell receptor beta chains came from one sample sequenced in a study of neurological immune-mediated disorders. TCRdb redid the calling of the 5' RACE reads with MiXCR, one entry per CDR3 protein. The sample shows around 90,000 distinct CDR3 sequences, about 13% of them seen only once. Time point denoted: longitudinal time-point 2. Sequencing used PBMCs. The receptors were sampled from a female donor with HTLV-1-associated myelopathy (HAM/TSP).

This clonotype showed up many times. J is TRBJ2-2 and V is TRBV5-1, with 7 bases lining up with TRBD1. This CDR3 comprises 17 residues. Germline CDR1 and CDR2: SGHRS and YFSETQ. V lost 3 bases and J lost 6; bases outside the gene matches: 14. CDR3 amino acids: CASSSRIQGSGSGELFF. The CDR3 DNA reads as TGCGCCAGCAGCTCAAGGATACAGGGGTCTGGTTCCGGGGAGCTGTTTTTT. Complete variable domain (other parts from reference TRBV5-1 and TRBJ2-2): KAGVTQTPRYLIKTRGQQVTLSCSPISGHRSVSWYQQTPGQGLQFLFEYFSETQRNKGNFPGRFSGRQFSNSRSEMNVSTLELGDSALYLCASSSRIQGSGSGELFFGEGSRLTVL.

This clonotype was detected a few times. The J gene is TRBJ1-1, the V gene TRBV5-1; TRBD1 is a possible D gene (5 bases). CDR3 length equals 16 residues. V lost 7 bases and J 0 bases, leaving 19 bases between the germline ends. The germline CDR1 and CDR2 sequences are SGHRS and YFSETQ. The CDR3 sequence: CASGPGTLGMNTEAFF. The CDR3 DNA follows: TGCGCCAGCGGACCCGGGACTTTGGGTATGAACACTGAAGCTTTCTTT.

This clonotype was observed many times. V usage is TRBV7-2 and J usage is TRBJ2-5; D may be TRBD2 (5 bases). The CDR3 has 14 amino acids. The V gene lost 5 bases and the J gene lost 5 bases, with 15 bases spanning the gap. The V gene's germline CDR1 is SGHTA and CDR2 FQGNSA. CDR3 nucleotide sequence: TGTGCCAGCAGCCTTAGACCGGCGGGTGAGACCCAGTACTTC. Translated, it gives CASSLRPAGETQYF.

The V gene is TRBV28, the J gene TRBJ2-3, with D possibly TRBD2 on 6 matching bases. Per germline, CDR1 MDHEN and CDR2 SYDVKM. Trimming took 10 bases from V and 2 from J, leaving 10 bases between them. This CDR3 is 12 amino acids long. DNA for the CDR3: TGTGCCAACAGCGGGCCCACAGATACGCAGTATTTT. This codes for CANSGPTDTQYF.

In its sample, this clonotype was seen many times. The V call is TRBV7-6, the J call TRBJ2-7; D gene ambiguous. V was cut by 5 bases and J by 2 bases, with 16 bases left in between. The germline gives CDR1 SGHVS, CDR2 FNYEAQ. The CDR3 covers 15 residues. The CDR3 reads CASSLYGSPTYEQYF. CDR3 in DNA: TGTGCCAGCAGCCTCTACGGGTCCCCCACCTACGAGCAGTACTTC.

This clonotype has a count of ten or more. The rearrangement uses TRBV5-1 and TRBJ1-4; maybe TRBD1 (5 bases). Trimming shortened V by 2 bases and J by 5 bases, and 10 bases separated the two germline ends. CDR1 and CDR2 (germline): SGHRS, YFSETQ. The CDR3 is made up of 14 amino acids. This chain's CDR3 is CASSLDGGNEKLFF. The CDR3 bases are TGCGCCAGCAGCTTAGACGGGGGAAATGAAAAACTGTTTTTT.

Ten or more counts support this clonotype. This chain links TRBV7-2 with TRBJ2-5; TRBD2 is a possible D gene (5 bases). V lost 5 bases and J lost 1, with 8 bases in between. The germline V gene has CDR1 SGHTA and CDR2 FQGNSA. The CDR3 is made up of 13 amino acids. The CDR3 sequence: CASSLTTQETQYF. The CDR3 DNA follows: TGTGCCAGCAGCCTGACTACCCAAGAGACCCAGTACTTC.

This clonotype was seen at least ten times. CDR3 nucleotide sequence: TGCGCCAGCAGCCAAGAAAGAGGACAGGGAAGAACTGAAGCTTTCTTT. This translates into CASSQERGQGRTEAFF. This chain uses TRBV4-1 with TRBJ1-1, with TRBD1 matching 8 bases. Germline-derived CDR1 and CDR2 are MGHRA and YSYEKL. Trimming at V came to 0 bases and at J to 5 bases, leaving 8 bases not matched to a gene. The CDR3 loop spans 16 amino acids.

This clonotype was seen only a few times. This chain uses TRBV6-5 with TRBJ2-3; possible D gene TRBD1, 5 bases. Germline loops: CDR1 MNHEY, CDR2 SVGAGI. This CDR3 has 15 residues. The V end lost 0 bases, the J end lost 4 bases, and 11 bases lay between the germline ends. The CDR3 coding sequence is TGTGCCAGCAGTTACTCGCTCCAGGGTTCAGATACGCAGTATTTT. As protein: CASSYSLQGSDTQYF.

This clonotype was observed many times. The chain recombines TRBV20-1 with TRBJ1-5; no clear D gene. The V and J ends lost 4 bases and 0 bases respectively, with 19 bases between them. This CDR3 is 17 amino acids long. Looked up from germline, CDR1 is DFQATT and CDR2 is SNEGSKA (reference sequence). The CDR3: CSAINASGLYSNQPQHF. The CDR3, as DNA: TGCAGTGCTATTAACGCATCGGGCTTGTATAGCAATCAGCCCCAGCATTTT.

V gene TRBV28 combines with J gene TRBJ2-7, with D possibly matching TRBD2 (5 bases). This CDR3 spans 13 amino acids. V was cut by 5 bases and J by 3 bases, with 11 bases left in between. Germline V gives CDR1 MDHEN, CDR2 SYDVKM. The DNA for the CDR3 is TGTGCCAGCAGTCCTCCCGGGGTCTACGAGCAGTACTTC. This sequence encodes CASSPPGVYEQYF.

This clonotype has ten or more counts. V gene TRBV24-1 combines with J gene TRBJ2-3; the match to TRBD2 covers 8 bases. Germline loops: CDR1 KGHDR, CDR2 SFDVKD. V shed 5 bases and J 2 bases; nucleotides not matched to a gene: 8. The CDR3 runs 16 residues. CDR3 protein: CATSAQGAGDTDTQYF. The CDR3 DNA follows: TGTGCCACCAGTGCCCAAGGAGCGGGGGACACAGATACGCAGTATTTT.

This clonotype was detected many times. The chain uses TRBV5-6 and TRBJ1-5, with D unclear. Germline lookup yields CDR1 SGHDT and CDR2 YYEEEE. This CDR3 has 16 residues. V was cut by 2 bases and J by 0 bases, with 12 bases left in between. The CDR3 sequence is CASSFLFEGSNQPQHF. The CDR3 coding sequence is TGTGCCAGCAGCTTTCTGTTTGAGGGTAGCAATCAGCCCCAGCATTTT.

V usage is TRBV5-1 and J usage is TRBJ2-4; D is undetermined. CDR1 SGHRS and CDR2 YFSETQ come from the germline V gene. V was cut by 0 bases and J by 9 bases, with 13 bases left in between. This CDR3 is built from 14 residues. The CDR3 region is CASSLDGQSSIQYF. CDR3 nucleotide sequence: TGCGCCAGCAGCTTGGATGGCCAGTCCAGCATTCAGTACTTC.

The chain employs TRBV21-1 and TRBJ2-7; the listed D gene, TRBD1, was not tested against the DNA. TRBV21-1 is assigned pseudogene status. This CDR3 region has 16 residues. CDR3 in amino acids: CASSKGGSGASYEQYF. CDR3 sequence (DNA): TGTGCCAGCAGCAAAGGGGGCTCCGGGGCCTCCTACGAGCAGTACTTC.

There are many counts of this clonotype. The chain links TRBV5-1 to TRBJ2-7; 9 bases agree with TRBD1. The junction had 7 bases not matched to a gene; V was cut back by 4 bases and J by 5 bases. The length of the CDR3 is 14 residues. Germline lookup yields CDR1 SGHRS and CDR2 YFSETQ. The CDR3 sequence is CASSIGQGSDEQYF. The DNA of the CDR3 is TGCGCCAGCAGCATCGGACAGGGGAGCGACGAGCAGTACTTC.

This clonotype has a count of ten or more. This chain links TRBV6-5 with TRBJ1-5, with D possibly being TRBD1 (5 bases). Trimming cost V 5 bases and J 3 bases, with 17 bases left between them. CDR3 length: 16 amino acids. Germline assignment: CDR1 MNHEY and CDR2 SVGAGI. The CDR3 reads CASSTAGTGINQPQHF. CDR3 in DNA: TGTGCCAGCAGTACGGCCGGGACCGGGATCAATCAGCCCCAGCATTTT.

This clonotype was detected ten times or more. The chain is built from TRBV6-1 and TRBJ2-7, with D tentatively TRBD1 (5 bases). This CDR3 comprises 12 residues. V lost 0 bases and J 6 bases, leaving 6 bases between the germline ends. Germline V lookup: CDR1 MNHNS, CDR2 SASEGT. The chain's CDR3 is CASSEAGAEQYF. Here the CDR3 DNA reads TGTGCCAGCAGTGAAGCTGGGGCCGAGCAGTACTTC.